The next 20 T cell receptor beta chains were all read from a single sample in a study of control samples from healthy donors and cancer patients. Assay used: immunoSEQ multiplex PCR; TCRdb lists only in-frame clones, some missing. The table has 150,000 or so clones, approximately 94% seen once. Sequencing used blood. The receptors come from a man younger than 30 in good health.

The gene calls are TRBV6-4 and TRBJ1-1; D remains ambiguous. The V and J ends lost 5 bases and 7 bases respectively, with 14 bases between them. CDR1 and CDR2 (germline): MRHNA, SNTAGT. The CDR3 spans 13 residues. CDR3 DNA: TGTGCCAGCAGTCAAAAAGGGTACGATGAAGCTTTCTTT. It encodes CASSQKGYDEAFF.

This clone was observed a handful of times. The chain recombines TRBV19 with TRBJ1-5; 7 bases line up with TRBD1. The trim removed 3 bases at V and 6 bases at J, leaving 8 bases unmatched. Germline CDR1 reads LNHDA; CDR2 reads SQIVND (reference sequence). The length of the CDR3 is 15 residues. The CDR3 sequence: CASSIPRGGGQPQHF. Here the CDR3 DNA reads TGTGCCAGTAGTATCCCCCGAGGGGGCGGTCAGCCCCAGCATTTT.

This chain joins TRBV30 and TRBJ2-7; no clear D gene. Per germline, CDR1 GTSNPN and CDR2 SVGIG (reference sequence). V lost 4 bases and J lost 4, with 14 bases in between. This CDR3 comprises 13 residues. The CDR3 reads CAWNGYGLYEQYF. The CDR3 DNA reads as TGTGCCTGGAATGGATATGGATTATACGAGCAGTACTTC.

The chain has TRBV10-2 and TRBJ1-2, with D possibly TRBD1 on 6 matching bases. The CDR3 extends over 14 amino acids. V was trimmed by 0 bases and J by 3 bases, leaving 8 bases between them. The V gene's germline CDR1 is WSHSY and CDR2 SAAADI. CDR3 sequence: CASSESGGYYGYTF. The DNA for the CDR3 is TGCGCCAGCAGTGAGTCGGGGGGCTACTATGGCTACACCTTC.

The rearrangement joins TRBV5-1 to TRBJ2-5, with 10 bases lining up with TRBD1. J gave up 1 base and V 0 bases, and 9 bases lay outside the gene matches. CDR3 size: 18 residues. Germline CDR1 and CDR2: SGHRS and YFSETQ. For the CDR3, the DNA is TGCGCCAGCAGCTTGGGGGACAGGGGACACGTGATCCAAGAGACCCAGTACTTC. As protein: CASSLGDRGHVIQETQYF.

CDR3 in amino acids: CASSLAGDLVSETQYF. For the CDR3, the DNA is TGCGCCAGCAGTCTAGCGGGGGACCTCGTTAGCGAGACCCAGTACTTC. This sequence joins TRBV5-1 and TRBJ2-5; 10 bases are a match to TRBD2. Losses at the gene ends were 5 bases for V and 5 bases for J; bases not matched to a gene: 12. The CDR3 is made up of 16 amino acids. The germline CDR1 and CDR2 sequences are SGHRS and YFSETQ.

The rearrangement uses TRBV14 and TRBJ2-7, with D uncertain. CDR1 is SGHDN, CDR2 FVKESK, per germline. The CDR3 totals 11 residues. Trimming left V 5 bases short and J 3 bases short, with 5 bases between. The CDR3 loop is CASSTHYEQYF. Here the CDR3 DNA reads TGTGCCAGCAGCACCCACTACGAGCAGTACTTC.

The rearrangement joins TRBV7-2 to TRBJ2-5; D perhaps matches TRBD1 (6 bases). V was shortened by 3 bases and J by 5 bases, with 10 bases between the two germline ends. The length of the CDR3 is 13 residues. Germline-derived CDR1 and CDR2 are SGHTA and FQGNSA. CDR3 sequence: CASSFPGAETQYF. The CDR3 region has the DNA TGTGCCAGCAGCTTCCCAGGGGCGGAGACCCAGTACTTC.

The chain uses TRBV12-3 or TRBV12-4 and TRBJ2-1; no definite D call. The ends were cut back, 4 bases at V and 2 bases at J, with 6 bases in the middle. This CDR3 spans 13 amino acids. The CDR3: CASSSGTYNEQFF. The CDR3 bases are TGTGCCAGCAGTTCTGGGACCTACAATGAGCAGTTCTTC.

V gene TRBV2 combines with J gene TRBJ1-4, with D unclear. CDR1 and CDR2 (germline): SNHLY, FYNNEI. The CDR3 totals 13 residues. V lost 1 base, J lost 9 bases, and 9 bases lay in between. The CDR3 region has the DNA TGTGCCAGCAGTGAAGTTCCAGAGAAAAAACTGTTTTTT. Residues: CASSEVPEKKLFF.

This sequence joins TRBV7-9 and TRBJ1-2, with no clear D. CDR3 length equals 10 residues. Germline assignment: CDR1 SEHNR and CDR2 FQNEAQ (reference sequence). The V end was cut by 5 bases, the J end by 8 bases, with 6 bases between. The CDR3 sequence: CASSEQGYTF. CDR3 nucleotides: TGTGCCAGCAGCGAACAGGGCTACACCTTC.

The rearrangement links TRBV7-6 to TRBJ2-7; possible D gene TRBD1, 5 bases. CDR3 length: 13 amino acids. Germline-derived CDR1 and CDR2 are SGHVS and FNYEAQ. The V end was cut by 0 bases, the J end by 5 bases, with 8 bases between. The CDR3 here is CASSLAGANEQYF. As DNA, the CDR3 is TGTGCCAGCAGCTTAGCAGGGGCGAACGAGCAGTACTTC.

This clone was counted a single time. V is TRBV27 and J is TRBJ1-1; no reliable D call. The CDR3 length is 16 residues. The germline gives CDR1 MNHEY, CDR2 SMNVEV (reference sequence). V gave up 3 bases and J gave up 0 bases, with 14 bases separating them. This CDR3 is CASSFSGVAMNTEAFF. Here the CDR3 DNA reads TGTGCCAGCAGTTTTTCCGGGGTTGCCATGAACACTGAAGCTTTCTTT.

This chain uses TRBV3-1 (or the pseudogene TRBV3-2) with TRBJ1-6, with TRBD1 matching 7 bases. CDR1 is LGHDT and CDR2 is YNNKEL in the germline V gene (reference sequence). The J segment lost 8 bases and the V segment lost 4 bases, leaving 2 bases of the junction unmatched. The CDR3 is 13 amino acids. The CDR3 loop reads CASSPGGDSPLHF. In nucleotides, the CDR3 is TGTGCCAGCAGCCCAGGGGGGGATTCACCCCTCCACTTT.

The V and J genes are TRBV13 and TRBJ2-5; weak D call: TRBD2 (5 bases). Germline V gene data show CDR1 as PRHDT and CDR2 as FYEKMQ (reference sequence). This CDR3 region has 14 residues. Trimming removed 4 bases from V and 4 bases from J, with 13 bases in between. The CDR3 sequence is CASSSSLARETQYF. The CDR3 DNA reads TGTGCCAGCAGCTCTTCTTTAGCGAGAGAGACCCAGTACTTC. The full variable domain, completed using reference TRBV13 and TRBJ2-5, is AAGVIQSPRHLIKEKRETATLKCYPIPRHDTVYWYQQGPGQDPQFLISFYEKMQSDKGSIPDRFSAQQFSDYHSELNMSSLELGDSALYFCASSSSLARETQYFGPGTRLLVL.

This clone was observed once. The rearrangement links TRBV9 to TRBJ2-3; tentatively, D is TRBD1 or TRBD2 (6 bases each). CDR3 length: 13 amino acids. Trimming pared 8 bases from V and 0 bases from J, leaving 10 bases between. Germline-derived CDR1 and CDR2 are SGDLS and YYNGEE. DNA for the CDR3: TGTGCCAGAGGGGGGAAAAGCACAGATACGCAGTATTTT. This gives the protein CARGGKSTDTQYF.

The CDR3 DNA sequence: TGTGCCAGCCCAGCTGACCCAGGAAACACCATATATTTT. Amino acid sequence: CASPADPGNTIYF. The chain recombines TRBV11-2 with TRBJ1-3; D is uncertain. V lost 8 bases and J lost 4, with 12 bases in between. This CDR3 has 13 amino acids. Germline V CDR1 and CDR2: SGHAT, FQNNGV. Full variable domain (remainder filled in from reference TRBV11-2 and TRBJ1-3): EAGVAQSPRYKIIEKRQSVAFWCNPISGHATLYWYQQILGQGPKLLIQFQNNGVVDDSQLPKDRFSAERLKGVDSTLKIQPAKLEDSAVYLCASPADPGNTIYFGEGSWLTVV.

This chain joins TRBV5-6 and TRBJ2-3; no clear D. Looked up from germline, CDR1 is SGHDT and CDR2 is YYEEEE. Trimming stripped 0 bases from V and 3 bases from J, with 11 bases between. CDR3 length equals 15 residues. The CDR3 region has the DNA TGTGCCAGCAGCTTGGTCGGAGAGGTGACAGATACGCAGTATTTT. This translates into CASSLVGEVTDTQYF.

This chain uses TRBV5-1 with TRBJ2-7; the match to TRBD1 covers 11 bases. Germline CDR1 reads SGHRS; CDR2 reads YFSETQ. V shed 8 bases, J shed 3 bases, and the junction held 7 bases outside the gene matches. The CDR3 consists of 14 residues. In DNA form, the CDR3 reads TGCGCCAGTAGAACCGGGACAGGGGGCTACGAGCAGTACTTC. Translating it yields CASRTGTGGYEQYF.

The chain couples TRBV7-2 to TRBJ2-3; D is perhaps TRBD1 (6 bases). There are 15 residues in the CDR3. Trimming shortened V by 2 bases and J by 1 base, and 10 bases separated the two germline ends. The germline V gene has CDR1 SGHTA and CDR2 FQGNSA. The chain's CDR3 is CASSLTGSRTDTQYF. As DNA, the CDR3 is TGTGCCAGCAGCTTAACAGGGTCCCGCACAGATACGCAGTATTTT.